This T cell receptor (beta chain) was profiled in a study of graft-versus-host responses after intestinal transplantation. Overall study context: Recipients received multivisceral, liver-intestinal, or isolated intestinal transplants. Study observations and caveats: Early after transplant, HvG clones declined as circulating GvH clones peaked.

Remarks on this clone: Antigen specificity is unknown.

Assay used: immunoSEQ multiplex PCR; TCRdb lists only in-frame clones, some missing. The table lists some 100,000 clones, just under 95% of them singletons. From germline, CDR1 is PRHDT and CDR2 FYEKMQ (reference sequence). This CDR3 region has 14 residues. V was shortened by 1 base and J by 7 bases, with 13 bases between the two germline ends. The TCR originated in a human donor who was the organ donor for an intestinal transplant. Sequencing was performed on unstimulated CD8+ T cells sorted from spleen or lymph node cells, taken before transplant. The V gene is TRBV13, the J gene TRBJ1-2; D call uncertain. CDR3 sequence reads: CASSLAGEMGGYTF. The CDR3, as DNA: TGTGCCAGCAGCTTAGCCGGGGAAATGGGTGGCTACACCTTC.